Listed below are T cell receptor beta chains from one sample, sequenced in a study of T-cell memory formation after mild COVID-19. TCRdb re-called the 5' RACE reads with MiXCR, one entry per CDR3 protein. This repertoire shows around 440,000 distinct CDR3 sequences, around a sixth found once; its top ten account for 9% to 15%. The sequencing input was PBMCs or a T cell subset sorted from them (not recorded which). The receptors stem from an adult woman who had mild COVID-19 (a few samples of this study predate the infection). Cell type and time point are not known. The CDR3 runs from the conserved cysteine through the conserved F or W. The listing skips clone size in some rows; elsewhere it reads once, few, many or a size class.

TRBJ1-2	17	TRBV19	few	CASTQFGGGSSDYGYTF
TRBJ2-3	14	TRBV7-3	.	CASSTGFSTDTQYF
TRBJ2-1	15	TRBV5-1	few	CASSLIGQGANEQFF
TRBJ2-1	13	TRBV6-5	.	CASSYSAANEQFF
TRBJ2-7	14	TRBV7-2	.	CASSGTPGMGEQYF
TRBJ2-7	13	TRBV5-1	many	CASSLHSSYEQYF
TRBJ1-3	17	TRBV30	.	CAWSAGIRTVSGNTIYF
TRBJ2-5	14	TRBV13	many	CASSSKTTQETQYF
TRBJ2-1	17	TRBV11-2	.	CASSSGPGGGHYDEQFF
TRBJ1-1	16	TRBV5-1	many	CASSSRQGAWNTEAFF
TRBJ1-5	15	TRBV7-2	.	CASSLGGAINQPQHF
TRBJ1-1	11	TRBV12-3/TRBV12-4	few	CASSFSYEAFF
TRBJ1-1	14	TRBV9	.	CASSVGQMNTEAFF
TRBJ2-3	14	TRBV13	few	CASSPGLEMDTQYF
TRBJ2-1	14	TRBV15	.	CATSERGGGNEQFF
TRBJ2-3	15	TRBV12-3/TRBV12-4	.	CASSLSGGIPDTQYF
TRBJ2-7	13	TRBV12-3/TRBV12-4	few	CASSPGGGIEQYF
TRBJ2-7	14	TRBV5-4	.	CASSLDWQHYEQYF
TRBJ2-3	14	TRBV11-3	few	CASSLDPQGYTQYF
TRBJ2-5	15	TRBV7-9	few	CASSLGVRGRETQYF
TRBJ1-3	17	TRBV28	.	CASIEVGREDPENTIYF
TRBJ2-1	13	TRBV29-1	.	CSVWTGAYNEQFF
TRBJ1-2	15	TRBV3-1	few	CASSQEGQGRYGYTF
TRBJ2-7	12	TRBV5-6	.	CASSGDTYEQYF
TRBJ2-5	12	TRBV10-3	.	CAISESELHQYF
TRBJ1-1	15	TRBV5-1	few	CASSLGPGTLFEAFF
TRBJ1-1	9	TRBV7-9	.	CASSRGTDF
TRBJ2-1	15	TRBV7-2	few	CASSELAANLNEQFF
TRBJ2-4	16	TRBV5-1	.	CASSFGDRLAKNIQYF
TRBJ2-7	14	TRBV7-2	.	CASSVSGGRYEQYF
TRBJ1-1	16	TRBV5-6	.	CASSLDGQGVHTEAFF
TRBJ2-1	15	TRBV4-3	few	CASSQDLLAGNEQFF
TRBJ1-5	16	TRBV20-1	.	CSARDVPGYSNQPQHF
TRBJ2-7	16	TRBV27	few	CASSPYRDREWYEQYF
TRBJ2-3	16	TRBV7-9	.	CASSPPEAGFADTQYF
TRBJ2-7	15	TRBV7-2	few	CASTDPRVSSYEQYF
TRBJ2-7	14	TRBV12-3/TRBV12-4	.	CASSWTGHTYEQYF
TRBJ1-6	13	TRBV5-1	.	CASSLDGVSPLHF
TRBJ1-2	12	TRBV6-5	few	CATSGGTYGYTF
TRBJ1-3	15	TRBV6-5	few	CASSRDAFSGNTIYF
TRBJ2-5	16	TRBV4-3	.	CASSRTGVVGQETQYF
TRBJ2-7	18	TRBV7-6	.	CASSLLRYNRGLSYEQYF
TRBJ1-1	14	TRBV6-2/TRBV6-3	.	CASSYSFRDTEAFF
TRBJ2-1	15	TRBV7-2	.	CASSLVPGPVNEQFF
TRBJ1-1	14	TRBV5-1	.	CASSDHRGETEAFF
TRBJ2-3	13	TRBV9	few	CASQGIGADTQYF